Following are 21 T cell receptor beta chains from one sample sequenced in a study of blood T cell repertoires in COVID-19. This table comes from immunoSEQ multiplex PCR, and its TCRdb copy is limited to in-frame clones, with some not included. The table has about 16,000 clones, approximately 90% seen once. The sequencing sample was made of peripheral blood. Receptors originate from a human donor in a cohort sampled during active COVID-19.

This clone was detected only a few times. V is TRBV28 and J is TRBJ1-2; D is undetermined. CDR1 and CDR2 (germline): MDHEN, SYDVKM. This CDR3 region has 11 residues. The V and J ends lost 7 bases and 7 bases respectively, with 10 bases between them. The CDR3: CASTTFGGYTF. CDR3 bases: TGTGCCAGCACCACCTTCGGTGGCTACACCTTC.

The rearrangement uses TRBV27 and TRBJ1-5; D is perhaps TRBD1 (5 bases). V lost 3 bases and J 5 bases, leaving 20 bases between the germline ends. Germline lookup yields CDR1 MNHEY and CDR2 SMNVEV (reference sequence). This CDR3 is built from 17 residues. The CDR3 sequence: CASSFGGERDSDQPQHF. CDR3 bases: TGTGCCAGCAGTTTCGGGGGAGAGCGAGACAGTGATCAGCCCCAGCATTTT.

The CDR3 protein is CASSEIGQGGAAEQYF. For the CDR3, the DNA is TGCGCCAGCAGTGAGATTGGACAGGGTGGGGCCGCCGAGCAGTACTTC. V usage is TRBV10-2 and J usage is TRBJ2-7, with 8 positions matching TRBD1. Per the germline V gene, CDR1 is WSHSY and CDR2 is SAAADI. J gave up 6 bases and V 2 bases, and 12 bases lay outside the gene matches. The CDR3 covers 16 residues.

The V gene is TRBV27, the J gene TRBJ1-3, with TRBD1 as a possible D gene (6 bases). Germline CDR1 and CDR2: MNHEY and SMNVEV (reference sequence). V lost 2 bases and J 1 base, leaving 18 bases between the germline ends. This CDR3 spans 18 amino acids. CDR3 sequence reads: CASSLLPTGSLSGNTIYF. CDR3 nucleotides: TGTGCCAGCAGTTTACTCCCTACAGGGTCGCTTTCTGGAAACACCATATATTTT.

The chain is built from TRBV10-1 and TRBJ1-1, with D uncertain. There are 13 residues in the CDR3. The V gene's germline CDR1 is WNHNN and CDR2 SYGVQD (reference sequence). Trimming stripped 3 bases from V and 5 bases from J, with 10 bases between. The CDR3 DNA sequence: TGCGCCAGCAGTGACGGGTCGATGACTGAAGCTTTCTTT. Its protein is CASSDGSMTEAFF.

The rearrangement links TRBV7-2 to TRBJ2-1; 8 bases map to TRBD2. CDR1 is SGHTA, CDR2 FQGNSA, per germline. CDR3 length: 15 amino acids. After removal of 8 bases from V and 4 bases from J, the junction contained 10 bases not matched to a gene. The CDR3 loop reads CASRRSGVAYNEQFF. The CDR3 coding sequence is TGTGCCAGCCGCCGTAGCGGGGTAGCGTACAATGAGCAGTTCTTC.

DNA of the CDR3: TGTGCCAGCAGTTTATTTTCCTTAGCGGGGGCCGTCACAGATACGCAGTATTTT. It is translated as CASSLFSLAGAVTDTQYF. This sequence joins TRBV27 and TRBJ2-3; 9 bases are shared with TRBD2. V shed 1 base, J shed 2 bases, and the junction held 10 bases outside the gene matches. The CDR3 spans 18 residues. CDR1 and CDR2 (germline): MNHEY, SMNVEV (reference sequence).

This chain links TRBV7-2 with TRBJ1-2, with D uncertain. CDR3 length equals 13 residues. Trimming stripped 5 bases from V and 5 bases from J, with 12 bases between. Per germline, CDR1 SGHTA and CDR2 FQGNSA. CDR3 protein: CASSPGLKYGYTF. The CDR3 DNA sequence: TGTGCCAGCAGCCCAGGACTGAAATATGGCTACACCTTC.

The CDR3 loop is CASSPSTGAQPQHF. CDR3 DNA sequence: TGTGCCAGCAGCCCGAGCACAGGGGCTCAGCCCCAGCATTTT. This chain uses TRBV9 with TRBJ1-5, with TRBD1 matching 7 bases. Germline values: CDR1 SGDLS, CDR2 YYNGEE. This CDR3 comprises 14 residues. Trimming cost V 4 bases and J 6 bases; bases outside gene matches: 7.

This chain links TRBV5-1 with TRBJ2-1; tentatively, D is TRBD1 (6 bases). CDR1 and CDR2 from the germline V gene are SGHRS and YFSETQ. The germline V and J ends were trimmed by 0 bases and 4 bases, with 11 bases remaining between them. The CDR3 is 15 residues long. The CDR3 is CASSLAPRGYNEQFF. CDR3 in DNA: TGCGCCAGCAGCTTGGCCCCAAGGGGGTACAATGAGCAGTTCTTC.

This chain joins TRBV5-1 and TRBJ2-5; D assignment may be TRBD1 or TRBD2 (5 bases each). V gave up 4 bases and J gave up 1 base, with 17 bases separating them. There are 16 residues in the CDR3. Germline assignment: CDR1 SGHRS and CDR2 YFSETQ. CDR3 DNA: TGCGCCAGCAGCGTGGGACCAGGGCAGATCCAAGAGACCCAGTACTTC. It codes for CASSVGPGQIQETQYF. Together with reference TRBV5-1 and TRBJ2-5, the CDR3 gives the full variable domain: KAGVTQTPRYLIKTRGQQVTLSCSPISGHRSVSWYQQTPGQGLQFLFEYFSETQRNKGNFPGRFSGRQFSNSRSEMNVSTLELGDSALYLCASSVGPGQIQETQYFGPGTRLLVL.

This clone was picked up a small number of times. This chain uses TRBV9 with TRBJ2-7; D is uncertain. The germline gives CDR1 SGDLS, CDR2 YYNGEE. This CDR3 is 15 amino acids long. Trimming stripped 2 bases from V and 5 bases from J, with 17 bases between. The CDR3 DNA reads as TGTGCCAGCAGCGTTCAGGCTTTGGGTACCGACGAGCAGTACTTC. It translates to CASSVQALGTDEQYF.

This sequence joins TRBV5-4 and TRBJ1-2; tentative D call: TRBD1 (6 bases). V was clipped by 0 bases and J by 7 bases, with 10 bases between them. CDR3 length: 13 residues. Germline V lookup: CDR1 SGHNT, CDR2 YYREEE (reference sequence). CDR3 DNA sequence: TGTGCCAGCAGCTTGGGGGACAAAGTTGGCTACACCTTC. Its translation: CASSLGDKVGYTF.

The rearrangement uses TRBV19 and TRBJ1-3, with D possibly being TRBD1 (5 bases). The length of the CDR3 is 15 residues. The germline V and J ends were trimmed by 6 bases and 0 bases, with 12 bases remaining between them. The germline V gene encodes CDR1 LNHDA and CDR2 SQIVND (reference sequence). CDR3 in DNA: TGTGCCAGTAGCCCCCCAGGGCACTCTGGAAACACCATATATTTT. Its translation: CASSPPGHSGNTIYF.

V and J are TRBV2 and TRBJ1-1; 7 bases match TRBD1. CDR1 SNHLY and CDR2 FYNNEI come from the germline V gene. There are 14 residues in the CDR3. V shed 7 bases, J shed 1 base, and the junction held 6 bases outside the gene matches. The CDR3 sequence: CASTRTGTNTEAFF. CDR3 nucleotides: TGTGCCAGCACCCGGACAGGCACGAACACTGAAGCTTTCTTT. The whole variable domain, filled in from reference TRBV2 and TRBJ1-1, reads EPEVTQTPSHQVTQMGQEVILRCVPISNHLYFYWYRQILGQKVEFLVSFYNNEISEKSEIFDDQFSVERPDGSNFTLKIRSTKLEDSAMYFCASTRTGTNTEAFFGQGTRLTVV.

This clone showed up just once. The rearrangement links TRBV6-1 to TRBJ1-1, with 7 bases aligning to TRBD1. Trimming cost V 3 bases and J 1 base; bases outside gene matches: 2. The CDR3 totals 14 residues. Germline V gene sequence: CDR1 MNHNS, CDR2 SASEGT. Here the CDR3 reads CASSEGTANTEAFF. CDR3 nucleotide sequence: TGTGCCAGCAGTGAGGGGACAGCGAACACTGAAGCTTTCTTT.

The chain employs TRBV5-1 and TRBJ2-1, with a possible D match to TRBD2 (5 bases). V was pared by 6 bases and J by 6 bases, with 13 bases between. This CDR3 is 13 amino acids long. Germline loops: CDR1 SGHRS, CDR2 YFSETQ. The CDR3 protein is CASNPLASNEQFF. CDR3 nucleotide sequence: TGCGCCAGCAACCCCCTAGCATCCAATGAGCAGTTCTTC.

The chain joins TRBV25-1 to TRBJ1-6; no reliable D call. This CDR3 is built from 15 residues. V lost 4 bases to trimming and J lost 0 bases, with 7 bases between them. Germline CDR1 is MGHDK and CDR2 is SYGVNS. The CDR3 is CASSARSSYNSPLHF. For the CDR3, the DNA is TGTGCCAGCAGTGCACGGAGCTCCTATAATTCACCCCTCCACTTT.

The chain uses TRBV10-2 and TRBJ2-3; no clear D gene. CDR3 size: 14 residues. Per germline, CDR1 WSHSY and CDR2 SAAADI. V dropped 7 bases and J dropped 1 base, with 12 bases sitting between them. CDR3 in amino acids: CASMEPGRTDTQYF. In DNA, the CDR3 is TGCGCCAGCATGGAACCTGGGCGCACAGATACGCAGTATTTT.

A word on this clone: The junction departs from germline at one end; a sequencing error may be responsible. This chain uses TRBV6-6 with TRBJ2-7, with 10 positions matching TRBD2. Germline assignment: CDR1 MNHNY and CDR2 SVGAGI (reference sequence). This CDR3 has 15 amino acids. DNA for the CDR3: TGTGCCAGCAGGAATAGCGGGGGGCCCTCCGACGAGCAGTACTTC. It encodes CASRNSGGPSDEQYF.

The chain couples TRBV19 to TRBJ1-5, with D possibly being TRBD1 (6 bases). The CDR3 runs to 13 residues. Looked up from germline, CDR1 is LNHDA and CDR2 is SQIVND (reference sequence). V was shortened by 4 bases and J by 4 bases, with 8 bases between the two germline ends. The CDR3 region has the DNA TGTGCCAGTAGTACTCAGGGGAATCAGCCCCAGCATTTT. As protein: CASSTQGNQPQHF.